This is a list of T cell receptor beta chains from one sample in a study of vaccination effects on CD4 cells after COVID-19. Their recognized antigens are unknown. The repertoire was sequenced with immunoSEQ multiplex PCR; TCRdb's copy has only in-frame clones and lacks some. The repertoire has roughly 43,000 clones, about 70% of them found once; the top ten carry around 16%. Sequences were derived from CD4+ T cells from PBMCs cultured with HCoV-OC43 spike peptides, sampled after COVID-19 vaccination. The receptors originated from a human donor who received a COVID-19 vaccine. The CDR3 runs from the conserved cysteine through the conserved F or W. D genes are given only for firm matches. Clone size is stated in some rows and not others, as once, few, many or a class when expanded.

>.|TRBJ2-1|.|TRBV19
TGTGCCAGTAGTACGCTCGGCGGAGTAAATGAGCAGTTCTTC
CASSTLGGVNEQFF
>few|TRBJ1-1|TRBD1|TRBV29-1
TGCAGCGTTGGTGGACAGGCAATGAACACTGAAGCTTTCTTT
CSVGGQAMNTEAFF
>.|TRBJ2-1|.|TRBV6-4
TGTGCCAGCAGTGTTGGGGGGGCGAGTTGGGATGAGCAGTTCTTC
CASSVGGASWDEQFF
>.|TRBJ1-1|.|TRBV5-1
TGCGCCAGCCTAAGGGGGGGGGACGAGGCTGAAGCTTTCTTT
CASLRGGDEAEAFF
>.|TRBJ1-4|.|TRBV4-1
TGCGCCAGCAGCCAAGTCCGACGGGAAAAACTGTTTTTT
CASSQVRREKLFF
>.|TRBJ1-3|TRBD1|TRBV6-1
TGTGCCAGCAGTGAAGCGACAGGGTATTTTGGAAACACCATATATTTT
CASSEATGYFGNTIYF
>.|TRBJ2-1|.|TRBV7-2
TGTGCCAGCAGCTCTAGGGGGGGTCAGCAGTTCTTC
CASSSRGGQQFF
>.|TRBJ1-4|.|TRBV14
TGTGCCAGCAGCCCCGACAGCCATTCCTATGAAAAACTGTTTTTT
CASSPDSHSYEKLFF
>.|TRBJ1-3|.|TRBV28
TGTGCCAGCACTACCCCCGCGTTAGGCCCTTGGTCTGGAAACACCATATATTTT
CASTTPALGPWSGNTIYF
>.|TRBJ1-1|.|TRBV6-5
TGTGCCAGCATTCGCGACGGGAACACTGAAGCTTTCTTT
CASIRDGNTEAFF
>.|TRBJ2-7|TRBD1|TRBV19
TGTGCCAGTAGTATAATCGGGACAGGGGTGGTCCACGAGCAGTACTTC
CASSIIGTGVVHEQYF
>.|TRBJ2-1|TRBD2|TRBV3-1/TRBV3-2
TGTGCCAGCAGCCCGTTGTATATACAAGCGGGAAGCTACAATGAGCAGTTCTTC
CASSPLYIQAGSYNEQFF
>.|TRBJ2-3|.|TRBV29-1
TGCAGCGTTGACGCTACGTACACAGATACGCAGTATTTT
CSVDATYTDTQYF
>few|TRBJ1-1|TRBD1|TRBV6-5
TGTGCCAGCAGGCCGACAGGGTTTAGGGCTTTCTTT
CASRPTGFRAFF
>.|TRBJ2-5|.|TRBV12-3/TRBV12-4
TGTGCCAGCAGTTTGAGAGGGGGAGAGACCCAGTACTTC
CASSLRGGETQYF
>few|TRBJ2-3|.|TRBV4-2
TGTGCCAGCAGCCAAGCGGGAGTTAGCACAGATACGCAGTATTTT
CASSQAGVSTDTQYF
>.|TRBJ2-1|TRBD1|TRBV5-1
TGCGCCAGCAGCTTGGGGACAGGGGGCAATGAGCAGTTCTTC
CASSLGTGGNEQFF
>.|TRBJ1-2|TRBD1|TRBV10-1
TGCGCCAGCAGCCGGACAGGGGATGGCGGCTACACCTTC
CASSRTGDGGYTF
>.|TRBJ2-5|.|TRBV30
TGTGCCTGGAGTGTGTGGGGGGCTAAGACCCAGTACTTC
CAWSVWGAKTQYF
>.|TRBJ2-2|TRBD2|TRBV9
TGTGCCAGCAGCGTAGTTTCGGGGGGGGCGACCGGGGAGCTGTTTTTT
CASSVVSGGATGELFF
>once|TRBJ2-7|TRBD2|TRBV30
TGTGCCTGGAGCGGGGGGGCTCGGGAGCAGTACTTC
CAWSGGAREQYF
>.|TRBJ2-2|.|TRBV6-2/TRBV6-3
TGTGCCAGCAGTTACTCCTCGTGGTCCGGGGAGCTGTTTTTT
CASSYSSWSGELFF
>.|TRBJ1-1|.|TRBV6-2/TRBV6-3
TGTGCCAGCAGTTACTTCGGGGGTGCTGAAGCTTTCTTT
CASSYFGGAEAFF
>.|TRBJ2-5|.|TRBV7-8
TGTGCCAGCAGCCGAGACAGCCAAGAGACCCAGTACTTC
CASSRDSQETQYF
>.|TRBJ2-7|.|TRBV6-5
TGTGCCAGCAGTAGACGAACAGGGCGAGGTTACGAGCAGTACTTC
CASSRRTGRGYEQYF
>.|TRBJ2-3|.|TRBV18
TGTGCCAGCTCACCTCGCAGACAGTCGGCAGATACGCAGTATTTT
CASSPRRQSADTQYF
>few|TRBJ2-7|.|TRBV7-9
TGTGCCAGCAGCTTAGGAGGTCGAGGGGAGTACTTC
CASSLGGRGEYF
>.|TRBJ1-3|TRBD1|TRBV6-6
TGTGCCAGCAGCACAGGGGTCTCTGGAAACACCATATATTTT
CASSTGVSGNTIYF
>once|TRBJ1-3|.|TRBV7-9
TGTGCCAGCAGCTCCGGGCCCTCTAGAAACACCATATATTTT
CASSSGPSRNTIYF
>.|TRBJ1-1|.|TRBV6-5
TGTGCCAGCAGTTGGACGCTCATAGGGACCACTGAAGCTTTCTTT
CASSWTLIGTTEAFF
>.|TRBJ2-2|.|TRBV18
TGTGCCAGCTCCCCCGCGGGCACCGGGGAGCTGTTTTTT
CASSPAGTGELFF
>.|TRBJ1-5|.|TRBV18
TGTGCCAGCTCAAGCGGGTTTCAGCCCCAGCATTTT
CASSSGFQPQHF
>once|TRBJ1-5|.|TRBV28
TGTGCCAGCAGTTTATCTTACAGCCTATTAAATCAGCCCCAGCATTTT
CASSLSYSLLNQPQHF
>.|TRBJ2-5|TRBD2|TRBV3-1/TRBV3-2
TGTGCCAGCAGCCCCCGGACTAGTGGGGATAGAACTAGAGACTTC
CASSPRTSGDRTRDF
>.|TRBJ2-7|TRBD2|TRBV5-1
TGCGCCAGCAGCTGGGAGGGGAGGGGCTGGGACGAGCAGTACTTC
CASSWEGRGWDEQYF
>.|TRBJ1-6|.|TRBV4-2
TGTGCCAGCAGCCAAGATGGAAGCTCCTATAATTCACCCCTCCACTTT
CASSQDGSSYNSPLHF
>.|TRBJ1-1|.|TRBV7-9
TGTGCCAGCAGCTATCACCAGCTGAACACTGAAGCTTTCTTT
CASSYHQLNTEAFF
>.|TRBJ2-1|.|TRBV3-1/TRBV3-2
TGTGCCAGCAGCCAAGCTTCAGGAGGGTTTGGGCAGTTCTTC
CASSQASGGFGQFF
>.|TRBJ1-2|.|TRBV6-2/TRBV6-3
TGTGCCAGCAGTATCAACAGGGTTGGCTACACCTTC
CASSINRVGYTF
>once|TRBJ2-6|.|TRBV9
TGTGCCAGCAGCGTAGAAGGCATTAGAGGCTCTGGGGCCAACGTCCTGACTTTC
CASSVEGIRGSGANVLTF
>.|TRBJ1-2|.|TRBV7-9
TGTGCCAGCAGCTTAGGAATTGCAGGGAGGTATGGCTACACCTTC
CASSLGIAGRYGYTF
>.|TRBJ2-7|.|TRBV7-2
TGTGCCAGCAGCTTAGCGCTGGCCCTAGTGGCCCCCTACGAGCAGTACTTC
CASSLALALVAPYEQYF
>.|TRBJ2-7|.|TRBV28
TGTGCCAGCAGTTTACCGGGTGGTGTCGAGCAGTACTTC
CASSLPGGVEQYF
>few|TRBJ2-1|.|TRBV3-1/TRBV3-2
TGTGCCAGCAGCCAAGATGCACTAGTACCCTACAATGAGCAGTTCTTC
CASSQDALVPYNEQFF
>.|TRBJ2-1|TRBD2|TRBV27
TGTGCCAGCAGTGCCCTAGCGGGGTACAATGAGCAGTTCTTC
CASSALAGYNEQFF